This is a list of T cell receptor beta chains from one sample in a study of blood T cells in healthy people across ages. One entry per CDR3 protein results from TCRdb running MiXCR on the 5' RACE reads. The table has hundreds of thousands of distinct CDR3 sequences, under 55% seen once. The sample taken for sequencing was blood. The receptors stem from a man in his 60s in good health. CDR3s leave out the opening cysteine and the closing phenylalanine or tryptophan. The order of the fields is V gene, J gene, CDR3 protein.

>TRBV14|.
ASSQLIGQGYEQY
>TRBV6-1|TRBJ2-7
ASSEFSGRGYEQY
>TRBV6-2/TRBV6-3|TRBJ1-1
ASQENTEAF
>TRBV3-1|.
ASSQVSHEQY
>TRBV15|TRBJ2-2
ATSRIAGGHTGELF
>TRBV29-1|.
SVDINYEQY
>TRBV20-1|TRBJ1-3
SAGQGSGAKGNTIY
>TRBV20-1|TRBJ2-7
SAYDSSSYEQY
>TRBV30|TRBJ1-2
AWRKDYGYT
>TRBV28|TRBJ2-2
ASSSIRLAGGPKELF
>TRBV5-1|TRBJ2-3
ASSLAPSGQFADTQY
>TRBV5-1|TRBJ2-3
ASRQGQAANTDTQY
>TRBV6-2/TRBV6-3|TRBJ2-6
ASRHPPGQEVSGANVLT
>TRBV18|TRBJ1-2
ASSPGTGDHYGYT
>TRBV29-1|TRBJ2-3
SVEGGGASDTQY
>TRBV6-5|TRBJ1-6
ASSYEGTEGSPLH
>TRBV20-1|TRBJ1-6
SAITMTGLYNSPLH
>TRBV20-1|TRBJ2-5
SARDPAAGNEQY
>TRBV20-1|.
SVEMEGYNEQY
>TRBV7-9|TRBJ2-3
ASSHQVLDTQY
>TRBV6-1|TRBJ2-3
ASSVYPQGDTQY
>TRBV9|TRBJ2-6
ASSPTNSGANVLT
>TRBV20-1|TRBJ1-5
SAGTDNQPQH
>TRBV12-3/TRBV12-4|TRBJ2-6
ASRRDSLSSGANVLT
>TRBV7-9|TRBJ2-5
ASSRDDQETQY
>TRBV6-6|TRBJ2-3
ASREGGASTDTQY
>TRBV7-8|TRBJ2-7
ASSLVEGSGQY
>TRBV6-2/TRBV6-3|TRBJ2-4
ASSQVGLLAKNIQY
>TRBV7-6|TRBJ2-5
AGSFGGGTQY
>TRBV6-5|TRBJ1-1
ASSTDRRMNTEAF
>TRBV12-3/TRBV12-4|TRBJ2-1
ASSRLVGGAVEQF
>TRBV7-8|TRBJ1-2
ASSEGQGADGYT
>TRBV4-3|TRBJ1-2
ASSPRLGTGIYGYT
>TRBV12-3/TRBV12-4|TRBJ2-1
ASSMTAGSETQF
>TRBV6-2/TRBV6-3|TRBJ2-1
ASSRAWRGQPSYNEQF
>TRBV4-1|TRBJ1-6
ASSQDGRSPLH
>TRBV6-5|TRBJ2-1
ASSYSRDTTYNEQF
>TRBV3-1|TRBJ2-1
ASSLGKDGLVGDEQF
>TRBV12-3/TRBV12-4|TRBJ2-1
ASSLLAGGQSDIYNEQF
>TRBV28|TRBJ2-5
ASNVQLEETQY